The T cell receptor beta chain under discussion was sequenced for a study of identical twins. Study conclusions and caveats: Weaker excess twin sharing was seen among beta out-of-frame sequences.

TCRdb passed the 5' RACE reads through MiXCR, listing each CDR3 protein once. This table holds 350,000 or so distinct CDR3 sequences, about 12% found once. The V end lost 6 bases, the J end lost 3 bases, and 18 bases lay between the germline ends. The CDR3 extends over 16 amino acids. Germline CDR1 SEHNR, CDR2 FQNEAQ (reference sequence). A word on this clonotype: The antigen is undetermined.

The sample was also reused in another study, on yellow fever vaccine responses in identical twins.

Sequenced material: CD8+ T cells sorted from blood. The chain recombines TRBV7-9 with TRBJ2-1; D tentatively fits TRBD1 or TRBD2 (6 bases each). The TCR sequence derives from a woman between 18 and 29 years old in good health. Here the CDR3 reads CASRHEVGGVYNEQFF. The CDR3 DNA follows: TGTGCCAGCAGACATGAGGTGGGGGGCGTCTACAATGAGCAGTTCTTC.